The subject of this entry is one T cell receptor (beta chain). CDR1 is SGHAT, CDR2 FQNNGV, per germline. This CDR3 has 13 residues. The J segment lost 9 bases and the V segment lost 8 bases, leaving 8 bases of the junction unmatched. Using immunoSEQ multiplex PCR, the repertoire was profiled, and TCRdb retains in-frame clones only, with some absent. The sample shows 550,000 to 750,000 clones, less than 97% of them seen only once. The naive CD8 subset, CD45RO-negative cells positively selected for CCR7, excluded terminally differentiated effector memory CD45RA+ cells. The sample is drawn from a study of shared clonotypes between healthy human individuals.

The sample comprised naive CD8+ T cells sorted from blood. This TCR was recovered from a woman aged 30 to 39 in good health. This chain connects TRBV11-2 to TRBJ2-1; 9 bases align to TRBD2. The CDR3 spells CASGEAGGGEQFF. Here the CDR3 DNA reads TGTGCCAGCGGCGAAGCGGGGGGCGGTGAGCAGTTCTTC.